These T cell receptor beta chains were read from a single sample in a study of blood T cell repertoires in COVID-19. Assay: immunoSEQ multiplex PCR; the TCRdb copy retains only in-frame clones and omits some. The sample has 25,000 to 30,000 clones, approximately 93% seen once. The sample consisted of peripheral blood. These receptors were collected from a woman between 65 and 79 years old with COVID-19, enrolled during active disease. The CDR3 runs from the conserved cysteine through the conserved F or W. D genes are given only for firm matches. Some rows mark clone size as missing; the rest say once, few, many or name a class of expanded clone.

d_call: TRBD1; j_call: TRBJ2-3; clone_size: NA; v_call: TRBV7-6; cdr3_aa: CASSSYGQGTDTQYF; cdr3_nt: TGTGCCAGCAGCTCCTACGGACAGGGCACAGATACGCAGTATTTT
d_call: TRBD2; j_call: TRBJ2-3; clone_size: NA; v_call: TRBV5-1; cdr3_aa: CASSLISGATDTQYF; cdr3_nt: TGCGCCAGCAGCTTGATTAGCGGGGCCACAGATACGCAGTATTTT
d_call: NA; j_call: TRBJ1-4; clone_size: NA; v_call: TRBV12-3/TRBV12-4; cdr3_aa: CASSFGGHGKLFF; cdr3_nt: TGTGCCAGCAGTTTCGGTGGACACGGAAAACTGTTTTTT
d_call: TRBD1; j_call: TRBJ1-1; clone_size: NA; v_call: TRBV6-5; cdr3_aa: CASKRGQGSEAFF; cdr3_nt: TGTGCCAGCAAAAGGGGGCAAGGGTCGGAAGCTTTCTTT
d_call: NA; j_call: TRBJ1-1; clone_size: NA; v_call: TRBV4-1; cdr3_aa: CASSQVVSIGQKLNTEAFF; cdr3_nt: TGCGCCAGCAGCCAAGTGGTCTCCATTGGACAGAAGTTGAACACTGAAGCTTTCTTT
d_call: NA; j_call: TRBJ2-2; clone_size: NA; v_call: TRBV6-5; cdr3_aa: CASRLLATGELFF; cdr3_nt: TGTGCCAGCAGGCTCCTAGCGACCGGGGAGCTGTTTTTT
d_call: TRBD1; j_call: TRBJ2-3; clone_size: NA; v_call: TRBV25-1; cdr3_aa: CASMGTPGQGIDTQYF; cdr3_nt: TGTGCCAGCATGGGGACCCCGGGACAGGGGATAGATACGCAGTATTTT
d_call: NA; j_call: TRBJ1-4; clone_size: NA; v_call: TRBV2; cdr3_aa: CASSLQEWGEKLFF; cdr3_nt: TGTGCCAGCAGCCTACAGGAGTGGGGTGAAAAACTGTTTTTT
d_call: NA; j_call: TRBJ2-7; clone_size: NA; v_call: TRBV28; cdr3_aa: CASSLSQDPYEQYF; cdr3_nt: TGTGCCAGCAGTTTGAGTCAGGATCCCTACGAGCAGTACTTC
d_call: NA; j_call: TRBJ1-1; clone_size: NA; v_call: TRBV6-2/TRBV6-3; cdr3_aa: CASSYGGGVVNTEAFF; cdr3_nt: TGTGCCAGCAGTTACGGAGGCGGGGTTGTGAACACTGAAGCTTTCTTT
d_call: NA; j_call: TRBJ2-1; clone_size: NA; v_call: TRBV6-2/TRBV6-3; cdr3_aa: CASSYSRGGWTNSSYNEQFF; cdr3_nt: TGTGCCAGCAGTTACTCCCGCGGCGGGTGGACTAATAGCTCCTACAATGAGCAGTTCTTC
d_call: TRBD2; j_call: TRBJ2-3; clone_size: NA; v_call: TRBV27; cdr3_aa: CASSLDGRARGTDTQYF; cdr3_nt: TGTGCCAGCAGTTTAGACGGGAGGGCCCGGGGCACAGATACGCAGTATTTT
d_call: TRBD1; j_call: TRBJ2-3; clone_size: once; v_call: TRBV19; cdr3_aa: CASSIATGKRTDTQYF; cdr3_nt: TGTGCCAGTAGTATTGCGACAGGGAAGAGAACAGATACGCAGTATTTT
d_call: TRBD1; j_call: TRBJ1-5; clone_size: NA; v_call: TRBV11-2; cdr3_aa: CASSPGTGDSQPQHF; cdr3_nt: TGTGCCAGCAGCCCCGGGACAGGGGATAGCCAGCCCCAGCATTTT
d_call: NA; j_call: TRBJ1-1; clone_size: NA; v_call: TRBV11-2; cdr3_aa: CASSLVYPSNTEAFF; cdr3_nt: TGTGCCAGCAGCTTAGTGTATCCCAGTAACACTGAAGCTTTCTTT
d_call: TRBD2; j_call: TRBJ2-7; clone_size: NA; v_call: TRBV19; cdr3_aa: CASSPTGTSGYEQYF; cdr3_nt: TGTGCCAGTAGCCCAACCGGGACTAGCGGCTACGAGCAGTACTTC
d_call: NA; j_call: TRBJ1-2; clone_size: NA; v_call: TRBV3-1/TRBV3-2; cdr3_aa: CASSQESRGSNYGYTF; cdr3_nt: TGTGCCAGCAGCCAAGAGTCCAGGGGTAGTAACTATGGCTACACCTTC